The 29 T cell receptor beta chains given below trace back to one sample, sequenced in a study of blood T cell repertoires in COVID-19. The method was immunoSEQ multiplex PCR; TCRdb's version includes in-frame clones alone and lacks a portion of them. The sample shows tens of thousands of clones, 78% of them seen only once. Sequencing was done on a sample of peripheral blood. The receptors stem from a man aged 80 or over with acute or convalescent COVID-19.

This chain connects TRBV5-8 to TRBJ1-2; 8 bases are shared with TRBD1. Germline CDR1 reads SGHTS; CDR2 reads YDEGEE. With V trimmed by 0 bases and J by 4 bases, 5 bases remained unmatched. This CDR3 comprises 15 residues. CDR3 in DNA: TGTGCCAGCAGCTTGGGGCCAGGGGGCTCCTATGGCTACACCTTC. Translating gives CASSLGPGGSYGYTF.

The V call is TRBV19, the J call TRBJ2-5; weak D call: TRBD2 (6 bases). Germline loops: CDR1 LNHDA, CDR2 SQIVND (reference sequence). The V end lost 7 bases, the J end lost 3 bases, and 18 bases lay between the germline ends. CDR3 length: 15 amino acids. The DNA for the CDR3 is TGTGCCAGTACCCCCGGCTTCCTAGCGAAAGAGACCCAGTACTTC. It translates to CASTPGFLAKETQYF. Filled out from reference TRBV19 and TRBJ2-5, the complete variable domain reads DGGITQSPKYLFRKEGQNVTLSCEQNLNHDAMYWYRQDPGQGLRLIYYSQIVNDFQKGDIAEGYSVSREKKESFPLTVTSAQKNPTAFYLCASTPGFLAKETQYFGPGTRLLVL.

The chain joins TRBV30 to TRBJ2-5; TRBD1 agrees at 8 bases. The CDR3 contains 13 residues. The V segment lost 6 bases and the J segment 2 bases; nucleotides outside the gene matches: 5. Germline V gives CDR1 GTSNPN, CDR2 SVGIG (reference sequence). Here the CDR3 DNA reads TGTGCCTGCGGGACAGGAAAACAAGAGACCCAGTACTTC. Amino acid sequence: CACGTGKQETQYF.

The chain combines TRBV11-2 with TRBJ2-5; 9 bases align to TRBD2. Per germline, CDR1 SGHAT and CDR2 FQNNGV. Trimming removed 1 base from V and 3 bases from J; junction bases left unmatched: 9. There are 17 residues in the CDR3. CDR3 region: CASSLAKPSGVKETQYF. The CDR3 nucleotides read TGTGCCAGCAGCTTAGCTAAACCTAGCGGGGTCAAAGAGACCCAGTACTTC.

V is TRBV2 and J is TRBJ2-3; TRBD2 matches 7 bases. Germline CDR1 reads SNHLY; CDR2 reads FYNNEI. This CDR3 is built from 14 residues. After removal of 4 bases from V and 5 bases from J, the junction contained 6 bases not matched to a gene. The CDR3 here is CASSVRGVGDTQYF. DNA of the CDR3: TGTGCCAGCAGTGTACGGGGGGTTGGAGATACGCAGTATTTT. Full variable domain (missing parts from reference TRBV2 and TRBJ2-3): EPEVTQTPSHQVTQMGQEVILRCVPISNHLYFYWYRQILGQKVEFLVSFYNNEISEKSEIFDDQFSVERPDGSNFTLKIRSTKLEDSAMYFCASSVRGVGDTQYFGPGTRLTVL.

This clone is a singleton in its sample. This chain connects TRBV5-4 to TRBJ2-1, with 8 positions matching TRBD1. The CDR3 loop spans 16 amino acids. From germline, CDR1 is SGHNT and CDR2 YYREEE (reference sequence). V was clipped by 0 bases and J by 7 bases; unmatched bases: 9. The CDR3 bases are TGTGCCAGCAGCTTGGGGGGGGCAGGGGGCCCAAATGAGCAGTTCTTC. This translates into CASSLGGAGGPNEQFF.

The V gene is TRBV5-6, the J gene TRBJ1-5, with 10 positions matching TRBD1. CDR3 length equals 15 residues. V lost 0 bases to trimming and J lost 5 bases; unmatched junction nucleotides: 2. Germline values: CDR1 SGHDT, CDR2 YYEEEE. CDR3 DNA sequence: TGTGCCAGCAGCTTGGCCGGGACAGGGGATCAGCCCCAGCATTTT. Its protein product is CASSLAGTGDQPQHF.

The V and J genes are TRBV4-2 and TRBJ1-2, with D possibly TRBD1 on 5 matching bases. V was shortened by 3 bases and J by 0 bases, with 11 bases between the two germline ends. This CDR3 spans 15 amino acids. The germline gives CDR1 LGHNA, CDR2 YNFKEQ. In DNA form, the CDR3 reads TGTGCCAGCAGCCACAACGCAGGGACTAACTATGGCTACACCTTC. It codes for CASSHNAGTNYGYTF.

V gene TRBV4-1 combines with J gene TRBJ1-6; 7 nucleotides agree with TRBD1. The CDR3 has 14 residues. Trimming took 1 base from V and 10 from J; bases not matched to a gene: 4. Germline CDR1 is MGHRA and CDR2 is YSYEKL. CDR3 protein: CASSQGQGRSPLHF. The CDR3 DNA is TGCGCCAGCAGCCAAGGACAGGGCCGCTCACCCCTCCACTTT.

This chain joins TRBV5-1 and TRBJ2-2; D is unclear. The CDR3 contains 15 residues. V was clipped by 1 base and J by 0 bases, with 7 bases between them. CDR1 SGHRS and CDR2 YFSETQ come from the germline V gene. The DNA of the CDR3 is TGCGCCAGCAGCTTGTCTGGAGCGAACACCGGGGAGCTGTTTTTT. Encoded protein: CASSLSGANTGELFF.

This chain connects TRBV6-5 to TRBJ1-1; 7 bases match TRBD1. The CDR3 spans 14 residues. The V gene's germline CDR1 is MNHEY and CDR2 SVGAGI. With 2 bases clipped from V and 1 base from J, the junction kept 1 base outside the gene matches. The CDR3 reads CASSYAGGNTEAFF. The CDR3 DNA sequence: TGTGCCAGCAGTTACGCAGGGGGGAACACTGAAGCTTTCTTT.

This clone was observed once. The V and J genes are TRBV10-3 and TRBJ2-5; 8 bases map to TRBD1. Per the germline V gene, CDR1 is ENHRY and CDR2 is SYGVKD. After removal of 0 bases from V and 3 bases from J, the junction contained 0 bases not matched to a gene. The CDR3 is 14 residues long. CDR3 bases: TGTGCCATCAGTGAGTCGGACAGGGAAGAGACCCAGTACTTC. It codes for CAISESDREETQYF.

CDR3 sequence reads: CASSFVSLSYNEQFF. DNA for the CDR3: TGCGCCAGCAGCTTCGTCTCCCTATCCTACAATGAGCAGTTCTTC. The chain uses TRBV5-1 and TRBJ2-1; D ambiguous. Germline V gives CDR1 SGHRS, CDR2 YFSETQ. The V end was cut by 2 bases, the J end by 1 base, with 10 bases between. This CDR3 contains 15 residues. The whole variable domain, filled in from reference TRBV5-1 and TRBJ2-1, reads KAGVTQTPRYLIKTRGQQVTLSCSPISGHRSVSWYQQTPGQGLQFLFEYFSETQRNKGNFPGRFSGRQFSNSRSEMNVSTLELGDSALYLCASSFVSLSYNEQFFGPGTRLTVL.

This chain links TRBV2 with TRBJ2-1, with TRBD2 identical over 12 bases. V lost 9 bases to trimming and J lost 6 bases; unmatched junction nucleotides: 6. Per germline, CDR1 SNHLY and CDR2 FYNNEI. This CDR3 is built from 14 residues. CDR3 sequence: CASRLAGVINEQFF. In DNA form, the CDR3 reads TGTGCCAGTCGACTAGCGGGGGTCATCAATGAGCAGTTCTTC.

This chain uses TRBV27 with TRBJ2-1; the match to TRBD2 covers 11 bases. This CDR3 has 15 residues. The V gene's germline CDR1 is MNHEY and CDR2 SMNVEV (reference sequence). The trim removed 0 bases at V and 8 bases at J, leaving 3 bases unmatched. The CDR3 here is CASSLSSGRAYEQFF. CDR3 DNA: TGTGCCAGCAGTTTATCTAGCGGGAGGGCCTATGAGCAGTTCTTC.

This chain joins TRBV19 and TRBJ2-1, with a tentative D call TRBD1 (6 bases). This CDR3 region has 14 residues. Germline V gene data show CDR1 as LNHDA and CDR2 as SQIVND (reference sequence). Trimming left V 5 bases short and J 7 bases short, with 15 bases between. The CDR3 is CASSRAGDPNEQFF. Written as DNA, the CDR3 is TGTGCCAGTAGTCGGGCAGGGGACCCTAATGAGCAGTTCTTC.

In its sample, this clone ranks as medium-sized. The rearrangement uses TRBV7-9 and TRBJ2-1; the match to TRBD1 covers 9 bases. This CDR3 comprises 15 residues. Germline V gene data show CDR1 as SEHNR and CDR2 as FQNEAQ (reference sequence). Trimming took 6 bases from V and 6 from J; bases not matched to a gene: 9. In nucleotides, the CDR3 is TGTGCCAGCAGTTCATCCGGGACAGGGACCAATGAGCAGTTCTTC. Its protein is CASSSSGTGTNEQFF. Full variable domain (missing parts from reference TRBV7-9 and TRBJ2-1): DTGVSQNPRHKITKRGQNVTFRCDPISEHNRLYWYRQTLGQGPEFLTYFQNEAQLEKSRLLSDRFSAERPKGSFSTLEIQRTEQGDSAMYLCASSSSGTGTNEQFFGPGTRLTVL.

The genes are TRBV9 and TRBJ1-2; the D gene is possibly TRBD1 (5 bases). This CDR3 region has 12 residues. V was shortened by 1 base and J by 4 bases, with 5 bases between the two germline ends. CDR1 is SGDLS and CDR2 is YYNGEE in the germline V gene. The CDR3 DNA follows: TGTGCCAGCAGCGTACAGGGCTATGGCTACACCTTC. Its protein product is CASSVQGYGYTF.

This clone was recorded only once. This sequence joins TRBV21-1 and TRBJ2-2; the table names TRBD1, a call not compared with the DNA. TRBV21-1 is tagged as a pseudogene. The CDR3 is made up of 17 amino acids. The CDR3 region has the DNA TGTGCCAGCAGCCCACGGGACAGGGGTCAAAACACCGGGGAGCTGTTTTTT. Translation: CASSPRDRGQNTGELFF.

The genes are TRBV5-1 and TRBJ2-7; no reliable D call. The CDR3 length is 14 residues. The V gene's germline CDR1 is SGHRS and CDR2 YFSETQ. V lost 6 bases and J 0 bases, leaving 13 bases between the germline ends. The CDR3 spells CASTLKGDSYEQYF. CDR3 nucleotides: TGCGCCAGCACTCTGAAAGGAGACTCCTACGAGCAGTACTTC.

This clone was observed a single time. Written as DNA, the CDR3 is TGTGCCAGCCGGCCGGGGGACGTAGTTGGCGCCGGGGAGCTGTTTTTT. This codes for CASRPGDVVGAGELFF. The rearrangement joins TRBV5-8 to TRBJ2-2; possibly TRBD2 for D (6 bases). Trimming removed 7 bases from V and 6 bases from J, with 22 bases in between. The CDR3 contains 16 residues. The V gene's germline CDR1 is SGHTS and CDR2 YDEGEE.

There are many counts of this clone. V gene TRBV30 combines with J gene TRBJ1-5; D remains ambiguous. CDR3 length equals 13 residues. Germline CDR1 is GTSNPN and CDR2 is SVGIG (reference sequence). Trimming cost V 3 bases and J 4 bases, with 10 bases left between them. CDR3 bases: TGTGCCTGGAGGAGCGACGGGAATCAGCCCCAGCATTTT. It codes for CAWRSDGNQPQHF.

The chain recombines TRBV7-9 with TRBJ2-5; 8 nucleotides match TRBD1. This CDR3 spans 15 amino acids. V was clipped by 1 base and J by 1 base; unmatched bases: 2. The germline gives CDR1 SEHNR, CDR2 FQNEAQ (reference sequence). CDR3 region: CASSLVGTGQETQYF. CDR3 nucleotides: TGTGCCAGCAGCTTAGTAGGGACAGGCCAAGAGACCCAGTACTTC.

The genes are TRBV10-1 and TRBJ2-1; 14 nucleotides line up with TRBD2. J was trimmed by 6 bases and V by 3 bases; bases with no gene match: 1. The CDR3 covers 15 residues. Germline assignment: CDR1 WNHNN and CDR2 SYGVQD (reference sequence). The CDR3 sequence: CASSEGTSGSNEQFF. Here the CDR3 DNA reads TGCGCCAGCAGTGAAGGGACTAGCGGGAGCAATGAGCAGTTCTTC.

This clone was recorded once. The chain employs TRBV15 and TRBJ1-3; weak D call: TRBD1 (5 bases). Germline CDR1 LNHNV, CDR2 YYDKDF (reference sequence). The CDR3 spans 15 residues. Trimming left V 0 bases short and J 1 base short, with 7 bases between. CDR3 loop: CATSRDAGSGNTIYF. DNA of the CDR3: TGTGCCACCAGCAGAGATGCAGGGTCTGGAAACACCATATATTTT. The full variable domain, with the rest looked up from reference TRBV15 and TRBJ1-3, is DAMVIQNPRYQVTQFGKPVTLSCSQTLNHNVMYWYQQKSSQAPKLLFHYYDKDFNNEADTPDNFQSRRPNTSFCFLDIRSPGLGDTAMYLCATSRDAGSGNTIYFGEGSWLTVV.

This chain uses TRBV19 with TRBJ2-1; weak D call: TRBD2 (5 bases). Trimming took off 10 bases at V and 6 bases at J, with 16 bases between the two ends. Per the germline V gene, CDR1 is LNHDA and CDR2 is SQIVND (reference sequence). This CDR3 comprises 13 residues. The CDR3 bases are TGTGCCACCACGGGATTCGCGCCCAATGAGCAGTTCTTC. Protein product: CATTGFAPNEQFF.

The CDR3 nucleotides are TGTGCCAGCACCCCCGGGACAGGGGGTACTGAAGCTTTCTTT. It is translated as CASTPGTGGTEAFF. The rearrangement joins TRBV11-2 to TRBJ1-1; 11 bases align to TRBD1. The junction had 6 bases not matched to a gene; V was cut back by 7 bases and J by 5 bases. CDR1 and CDR2 from the germline V gene are SGHAT and FQNNGV. The CDR3 spans 14 residues.

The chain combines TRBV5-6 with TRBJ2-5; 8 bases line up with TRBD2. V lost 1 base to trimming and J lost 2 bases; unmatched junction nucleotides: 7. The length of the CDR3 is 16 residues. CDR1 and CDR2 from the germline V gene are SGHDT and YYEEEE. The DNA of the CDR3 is TGTGCCAGCAGCTTGTGGGTAGCGGGGCCTCAAGAGACCCAGTACTTC. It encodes CASSLWVAGPQETQYF.

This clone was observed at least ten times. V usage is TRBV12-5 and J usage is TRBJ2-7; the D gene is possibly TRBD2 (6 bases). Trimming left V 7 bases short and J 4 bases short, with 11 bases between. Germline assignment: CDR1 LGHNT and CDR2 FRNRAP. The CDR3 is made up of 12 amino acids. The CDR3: CASAGRSYEQYF. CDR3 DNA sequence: TGTGCTAGTGCCGGGAGAAGTTACGAGCAGTACTTC.